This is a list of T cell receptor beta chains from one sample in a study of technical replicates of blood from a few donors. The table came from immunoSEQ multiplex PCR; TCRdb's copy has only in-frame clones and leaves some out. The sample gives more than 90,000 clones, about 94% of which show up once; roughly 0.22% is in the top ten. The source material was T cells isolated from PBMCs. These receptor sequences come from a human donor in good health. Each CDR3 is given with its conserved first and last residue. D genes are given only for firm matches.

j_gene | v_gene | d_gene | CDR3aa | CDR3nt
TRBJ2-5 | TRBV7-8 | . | CASSLASFPSAETQYF | TGTGCCAGCAGCTTAGCCTCCTTCCCGAGCGCAGAGACCCAGTACTTC
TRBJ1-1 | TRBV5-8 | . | CASSLAWGDSRMNTEAFF | TGTGCCAGCAGCTTGGCGTGGGGGGATTCGAGAATGAACACTGAAGCTTTCTTT
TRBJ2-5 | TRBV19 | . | CASSTYQETQYF | TGTGCCAGTAGTACCTACCAAGAGACCCAGTACTTC
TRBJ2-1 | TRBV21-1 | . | CASSKHGARGQGVHSPFF | TGTGCCAGCAGCAAACACGGGGCTCGAGGACAGGGGGTACATAGCCCGTTCTTC
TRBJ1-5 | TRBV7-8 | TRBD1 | CASSFRDRDLLDNGRPQHF | TGTGCCAGCAGCTTCCGGGACAGGGATCTTCTCGACAACGGGCGGCCCCAGCATTTT
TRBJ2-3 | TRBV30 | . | CAWSVGLYQSTQYF | TGTGCCTGGAGTGTGGGACTTTACCAAAGTACGCAGTATTTT
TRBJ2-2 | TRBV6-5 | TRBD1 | CASSPGQGNGELFF | TGTGCCAGCAGTCCTGGACAGGGGAACGGGGAGCTGTTTTTT
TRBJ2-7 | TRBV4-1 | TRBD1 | CASTETGASSYEQYF | TGCGCCAGCACGGAAACAGGGGCCAGCTCCTACGAGCAGTACTTC
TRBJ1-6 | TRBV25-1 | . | CASTLMADSPLHF | TGTGCCAGCACACTTATGGCGGATTCACCCCTCCACTTT
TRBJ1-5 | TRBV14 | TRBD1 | CASSQPRDRTGSDNQPQHF | TGTGCCAGCAGCCAACCTAGGGACAGAACCGGATCAGACAATCAGCCCCAGCATTTT
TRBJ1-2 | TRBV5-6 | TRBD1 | CASSYRQGIYGYTF | TGTGCCAGCAGCTACAGACAGGGAATTTATGGCTACACCTTC
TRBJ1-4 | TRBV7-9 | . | CASSSTVSHEKLFF | TGTGCCAGCAGCTCAACGGTTAGTCATGAAAAACTGTTTTTT
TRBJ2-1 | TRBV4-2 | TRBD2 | CASSQEGLAGGNEQFF | TGTGCCAGCAGCCAAGAGGGTCTAGCGGGAGGCAATGAGCAGTTCTTC
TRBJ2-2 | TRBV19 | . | CASTSQSGTGELFF | TGTGCCAGTACCTCTCAATCCGGGACCGGGGAGCTGTTTTTT
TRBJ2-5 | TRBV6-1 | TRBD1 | CASRRQGSAETQYF | TGTGCCAGCAGAAGACAGGGATCGGCGGAGACCCAGTACTTC
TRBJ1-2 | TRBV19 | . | CASTVTEYYGYTF | TGCGCCAGTACAGTGACAGAGTACTATGGCTACACCTTC